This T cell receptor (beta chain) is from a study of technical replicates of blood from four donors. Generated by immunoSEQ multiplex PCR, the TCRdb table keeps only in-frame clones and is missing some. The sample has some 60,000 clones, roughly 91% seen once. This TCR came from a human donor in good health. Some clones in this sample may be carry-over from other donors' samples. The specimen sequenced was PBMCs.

DNA of the CDR3: TGTGCCAGCAGCTCCCCGACTAGCGGGAAGACAGATACGCAGTATTTT. Protein product: CASSSPTSGKTDTQYF. The chain links TRBV11-2 to TRBJ2-3; 11 bases agree with TRBD2. The CDR3 is 16 residues long. With V trimmed by 4 bases and J by 3 bases, 6 bases remained unmatched. From germline, CDR1 is SGHAT and CDR2 FQNNGV.